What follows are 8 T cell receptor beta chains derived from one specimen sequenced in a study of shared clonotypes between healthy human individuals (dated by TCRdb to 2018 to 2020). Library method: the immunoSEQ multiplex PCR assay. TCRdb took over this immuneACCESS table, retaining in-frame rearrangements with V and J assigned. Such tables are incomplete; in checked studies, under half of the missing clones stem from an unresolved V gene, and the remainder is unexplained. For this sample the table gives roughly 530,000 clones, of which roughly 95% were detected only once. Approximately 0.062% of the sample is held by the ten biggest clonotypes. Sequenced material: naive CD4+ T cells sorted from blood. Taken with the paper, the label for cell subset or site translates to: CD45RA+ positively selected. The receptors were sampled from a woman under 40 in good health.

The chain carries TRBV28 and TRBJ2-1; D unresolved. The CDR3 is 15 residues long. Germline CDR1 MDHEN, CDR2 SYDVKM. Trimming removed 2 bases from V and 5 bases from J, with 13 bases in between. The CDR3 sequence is CASSLPQILHNEQFF. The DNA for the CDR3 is TGTGCCAGCAGTTTACCGCAAATCTTACACAATGAGCAGTTCTTC.

This chain's CDR3 is CASRPGEGGYNEQFF. CDR3 bases: TGTGCCAGTAGGCCGGGAGAGGGGGGCTACAATGAGCAGTTCTTC. The chain combines TRBV19 with TRBJ2-1; the D gene could be TRBD1 or TRBD2 (6 bases each). V shed 6 bases and J shed 3 bases, with 15 bases lying between them. There are 15 residues in the CDR3. Germline V gene data show CDR1 as LNHDA and CDR2 as SQIVND (reference sequence). The variable domain in full, with the rest retrieved from reference TRBV19 and TRBJ2-1, is DGGITQSPKYLFRKEGQNVTLSCEQNLNHDAMYWYRQDPGQGLRLIYYSQIVNDFQKGDIAEGYSVSREKKESFPLTVTSAQKNPTAFYLCASRPGEGGYNEQFFGPGTRLTVL.

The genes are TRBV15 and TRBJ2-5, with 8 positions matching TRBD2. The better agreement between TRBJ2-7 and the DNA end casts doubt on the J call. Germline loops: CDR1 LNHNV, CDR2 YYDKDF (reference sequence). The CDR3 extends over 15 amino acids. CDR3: CATSILPRTSSEQYF. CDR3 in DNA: TGTGCCACCAGCATTCTCCCTCGGACTAGCAGCGAGCAGTACTTC.

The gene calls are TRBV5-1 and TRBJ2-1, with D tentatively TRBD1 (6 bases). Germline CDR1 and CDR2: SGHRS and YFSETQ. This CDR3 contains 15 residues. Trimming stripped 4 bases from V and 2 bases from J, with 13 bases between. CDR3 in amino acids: CASSTGDRPYNEQFF. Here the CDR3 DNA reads TGCGCCAGCAGCACCGGAGACAGGCCCTACAATGAGCAGTTCTTC.

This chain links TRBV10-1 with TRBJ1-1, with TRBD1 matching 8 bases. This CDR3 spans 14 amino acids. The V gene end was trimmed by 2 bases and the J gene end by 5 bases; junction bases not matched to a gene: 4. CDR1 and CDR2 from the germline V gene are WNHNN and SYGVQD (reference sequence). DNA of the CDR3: TGCGCCAGCAGTGAGGGACAGGGAGAGACTGAAGCTTTCTTT. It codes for CASSEGQGETEAFF.

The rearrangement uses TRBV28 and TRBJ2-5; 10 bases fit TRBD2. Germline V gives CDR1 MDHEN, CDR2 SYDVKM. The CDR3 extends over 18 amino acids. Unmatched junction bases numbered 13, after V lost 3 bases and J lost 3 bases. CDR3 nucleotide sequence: TGTGCCAGCAGTTTTTTGACTCTAGCGGGAGTGGGGAAAGAGACCCAGTACTTC. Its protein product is CASSFLTLAGVGKETQYF.

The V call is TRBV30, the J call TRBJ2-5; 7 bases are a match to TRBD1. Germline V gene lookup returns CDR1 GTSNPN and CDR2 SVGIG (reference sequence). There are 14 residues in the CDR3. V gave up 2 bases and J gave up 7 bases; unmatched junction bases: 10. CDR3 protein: CAWSPTTGITTQYF. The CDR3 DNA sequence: TGTGCCTGGAGTCCCACGACAGGGATAACGACCCAGTACTTC.

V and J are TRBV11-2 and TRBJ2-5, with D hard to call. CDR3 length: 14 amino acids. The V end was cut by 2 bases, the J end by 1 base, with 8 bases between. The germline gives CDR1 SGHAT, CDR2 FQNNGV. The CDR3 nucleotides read TGTGCCAGCAGCTTAACTCTAGGCCAAGAGACCCAGTACTTC. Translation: CASSLTLGQETQYF. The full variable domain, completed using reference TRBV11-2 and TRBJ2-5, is EAGVAQSPRYKIIEKRQSVAFWCNPISGHATLYWYQQILGQGPKLLIQFQNNGVVDDSQLPKDRFSAERLKGVDSTLKIQPAKLEDSAVYLCASSLTLGQETQYFGPGTRLLVL.